A selection of T cell receptor beta chains follows, all from one sample in a study of early T cells in non-severe SARS-CoV-2 infection. Each CDR3 protein gets one entry after TCRdb re-called the 5' RACE reads with MiXCR. The sample has just over 95,000 distinct CDR3 sequences; 8% to 13% are singletons. Sample: whole blood, taken at baseline. All receptors come from an adult who was a healthcare worker with PCR-confirmed SARS-CoV-2 infection or an uninfected control (not recorded which). The CDR3 runs from the conserved cysteine through the conserved F or W. The order of the fields is D gene, V gene, J gene, clone size, CDR3 DNA, CDR3 protein. The D gene is left open where the match is weak. Some rows mark clone size as missing; the rest say once, few, many or name a class of expanded clone.

>TRBD2|TRBV2|TRBJ2-5|-
TGTGCCAGCAGTGAAAGGAGTAGCGGGAGGGCCGGATTCAGAAGGGAGACCCAGTACTTC
CASSERSSGRAGFRRETQYF
>TRBD1|TRBV20-1|TRBJ1-5|many
TGCAGTGCTAGAAGACAGGGAACTCAGCCCCAGCATTTT
CSARRQGTQPQHF
>-|TRBV20-1|TRBJ2-5|many
TGCAGTGCCACTCTGGGGGGCGACCAAGAGACCCAGTACTTC
CSATLGGDQETQYF
>-|TRBV10-3|TRBJ1-5|many
TGTGCCATCAGTGATACGACAGGCGGAAGTCAGCCCCAGCATTTT
CAISDTTGGSQPQHF
>TRBD2|TRBV4-3|TRBJ2-2|few
TGCGCCAGCAGCCAAATTGTAGCGGGCATGAACACCGGGGAGCTGTTTTTT
CASSQIVAGMNTGELFF
>TRBD2|TRBV5-6|TRBJ2-1|many
TGTGCCAGCAGCTTGAATCGGGACTACAACAATGAGCAGTTCTTC
CASSLNRDYNNEQFF
>-|TRBV3-1|TRBJ1-6|few
TGTGCCAGCAGCCAAGCAGAGTATAATTCACCCCTCCACTTT
CASSQAEYNSPLHF
>-|TRBV20-1|TRBJ2-3|few
TGCAGTGCTAGAAGGTCAGGGGCCTGGGATACGCAGTATTTT
CSARRSGAWDTQYF
>-|TRBV2|TRBJ2-5|few
TGTGCCAGCGGAACCACCGGGCAGACCCAGTACTTC
CASGTTGQTQYF
>-|TRBV2|TRBJ1-5|-
TGTGCCAGCGGAAGGGATTTGGATTATCAGCCCCAGCATTTT
CASGRDLDYQPQHF
>-|TRBV6-1|TRBJ1-5|-
TGTGCCGGAGGGATCAATCAGCCCCAGCATTTT
CAGGINQPQHF
>-|TRBV20-1|TRBJ1-1|-
TGCAGTGCTAGAGATTTCGGGGTTGACACTGAAGCTTTCTTT
CSARDFGVDTEAFF
>-|TRBV20-1|TRBJ1-1|few
TGCAGTAGCTCTTTTATGCAGGACACTGAAGCTTTCTTT
CSSSFMQDTEAFF
>TRBD1|TRBV6-1|TRBJ2-7|-
TGTGCCAGCAGTGTCGGGACAGGGCCTTTCTTC
CASSVGTGPFF
>-|TRBV4-1|TRBJ2-3|-
TGCGCCAGCAGCACCTGGGGGGGCACAGATACGCAGTATTTT
CASSTWGGTDTQYF
>-|TRBV7-9|TRBJ2-4|few
TGTGCCAGCAGCCCCCCCCAGGGAAACATTCAGTACTTC
CASSPPQGNIQYF
>-|TRBV5-1|TRBJ2-3|-
TGCGCCAGCAGCTCCCGGGGCGGGGGCACAGATACGCAGTATTTT
CASSSRGGGTDTQYF
>-|TRBV18|TRBJ1-3|-
TGTGCCAGCTCACCACAGGGGCCCTCTGGAAACACCATATATTTT
CASSPQGPSGNTIYF
>-|TRBV12-3/TRBV12-4|TRBJ1-1|few
TGTGCCAGCAGTTTAGAGGGCTATAAGGCTGAAGCTTTCTTT
CASSLEGYKAEAFF
>TRBD2|TRBV20-1|TRBJ2-7|few
TGCAGTGCTAGTCCAGCGGGAAAGACCTACGAGCAGTACTTC
CSASPAGKTYEQYF
>-|TRBV6-1|TRBJ1-4|many
TGTGCCAGCAGTGAAATGGAAGGAATTCCCGGCCCAATGGAAAAACTGTTTTTT
CASSEMEGIPGPMEKLFF
>-|TRBV29-1|TRBJ1-1|many
TGCAGCGTTGTGATGATTAACACTGAAGCTTTCTTT
CSVVMINTEAFF
>TRBD2|TRBV29-1|TRBJ2-7|few
TGCAGCGTTGAAAGACTAGCGGGCCCCTACGAGCGGCAGTACTTC
CSVERLAGPYERQYF
>-|TRBV6-1|TRBJ2-3|many
TGTGCCAGCAGTGACGGGGGTAGCACAGATACGCAGTATTTT
CASSDGGSTDTQYF
>TRBD2|TRBV9|TRBJ2-7|-
TGTGCCAGCAGCATGAGCGGGAACTCCTACGAGCAGTACTTC
CASSMSGNSYEQYF
>-|TRBV30|TRBJ1-2|-
TGTGCCTGGAGTGTACTTAGCGGCTATGGCTACACCTTC
CAWSVLSGYGYTF
>-|TRBV6-1|TRBJ2-3|-
TGTGCCAGCACGGCAGACACAGATACGCAGTATTTT
CASTADTDTQYF
>TRBD2|TRBV24-1|TRBJ2-1|-
TGTGCCACCAGTGATTTTGCCGGGACTACCTACTTC
CATSDFAGTTYF
>-|TRBV6-2/TRBV6-3|TRBJ2-1|few
TGTGCCAGCAGTGCTGGACTTTACAATGAGCAGTTCTTC
CASSAGLYNEQFF
>-|TRBV7-3|TRBJ1-1|-
TGTGCCAGCAGCCAGGTCCGGGACCGGGAAGCTTTCTTT
CASSQVRDREAFF
>-|TRBV7-9|TRBJ2-1|many
TGTGCCAGCAGCTTAGATTCCTCCTACAATGAGCAGTTCTTC
CASSLDSSYNEQFF
>TRBD1|TRBV20-1|TRBJ2-7|many
TGCAGTGCTCCTAAATGGGGGACAGGCTCCGAGCAGTACTTC
CSAPKWGTGSEQYF
>-|TRBV4-1|TRBJ1-2|few
TGCGCCAGCAGCTCGGGACGGAGGAACGGCTACACCTTC
CASSSGRRNGYTF
>-|TRBV5-1|TRBJ2-3|-
TGCGCCAGCCAGAGGCTGAGAGGCACAGATACGCAGTATTTT
CASQRLRGTDTQYF
>-|TRBV29-1|TRBJ1-1|many
TGCAGCGCGGGACTCCTGAACACTGAAGCTTTCTTT
CSAGLLNTEAFF
>-|TRBV20-1|TRBJ2-2|few
TGCAGTGCTCCCTCCCGTTTTTCGAACACCGGGGAGCTGTTTTTT
CSAPSRFSNTGELFF
>-|TRBV7-3|TRBJ2-1|-
TGTGCCAGCAGCCCTTCTTGGCCCCATGAGCAGTTCTTC
CASSPSWPHEQFF
>-|TRBV6-1|TRBJ2-1|many
TGTGCCAGCAGTGGGAGTACAATGAGACAGTTCTTC
CASSGSTMRQFF
>-|TRBV7-9|TRBJ1-2|-
TGTGCCAGCCGGGCCGGGTTCGGAGGCTACACCTTC
CASRAGFGGYTF
>-|TRBV12-3/TRBV12-4|TRBJ1-1|-
TGTGCCAGCAGTTTAAGGGATGAAGCTTTCTTT
CASSLRDEAFF
>TRBD1|TRBV29-1|TRBJ2-3|-
TGCAGCGCTGACAGGGGCAACACGCAGTATTTT
CSADRGNTQYF
>TRBD1|TRBV6-6|TRBJ2-5|many
TGTGCCAGCAGTTACTCGACAGGGCAAGAGACCCAGTACTTC
CASSYSTGQETQYF
>-|TRBV2|TRBJ2-1|many
TGTGCCAGCAGTGAAGAGGTTCTCGGGGCCTACAATGAGCAGTTCTTC
CASSEEVLGAYNEQFF
>-|TRBV4-2|TRBJ2-7|few
TGTGCCAGCAGCCAAGAAGTGGGCGAGGGTGAGGCTTCCTACGAGCAGTACTTC
CASSQEVGEGEASYEQYF
>TRBD1|TRBV12-3/TRBV12-4|TRBJ2-4|many
TGTGCCAGCAGTTTTGAACAGGGGACCGTAGCCAAAAACATTCAGTACTTC
CASSFEQGTVAKNIQYF